One T cell receptor (beta chain) is described in this entry. This specimen comes from a study of blood T cell repertoires in COVID-19. The ends lost 4 bases at V and 2 bases at J; junction bases unmatched: 6. This CDR3 has 16 residues. CDR1 SGHRS and CDR2 YFSETQ come from the germline V gene. This table comes from immunoSEQ multiplex PCR, and its TCRdb copy is limited to in-frame clones, with some not included. There are around 250,000 clones in the sample; around 86% occur only once, and more than 9% lies in the top ten. The chain joins TRBV5-1 to TRBJ2-2, with 9 bases fitting TRBD1. Sequencing was carried out using peripheral blood. The sequence was obtained from a man aged 80 or over with acute or convalescent COVID-19. This CDR3 reads CASSPDRGSNTGELFF. Written as DNA, the CDR3 is TGCGCCAGCAGCCCAGACAGGGGGTCTAACACCGGGGAGCTGTTTTTT.